These 9 T cell receptor beta chains came from one sample sequenced in a study of response to subunit inactivated influenza vaccine. Each CDR3 protein gets one entry after TCRdb re-called the RT-PCR reads with MiXCR. Among around 540,000 distinct CDR3 sequences listed, roughly 12% were seen once. Sequenced here: PBMCs from blood, sampled on the day of vaccination. These TCRs come from a man between 50 and 59 years old who received an inactivated influenza vaccine.

This clonotype has a handful of counts. V gene TRBV14 combines with J gene TRBJ2-7; perhaps TRBD2 as D (6 bases). V lost 0 bases and J lost 6, with 9 bases in between. Germline loops: CDR1 SGHDN, CDR2 FVKESK. This CDR3 comprises 13 residues. CDR3 bases: TGTGCCAGCAGCCAAGATTGGAGGGGCGAGCAGTACTTC. Its translation is CASSQDWRGEQYF.

This sequence joins TRBV4-1 and TRBJ2-1, with TRBD1 identical over 8 bases. The ends lost 2 bases at V and 3 bases at J; junction bases unmatched: 3. CDR3 length equals 15 residues. Per the germline V gene, CDR1 is MGHRA and CDR2 is YSYEKL. The CDR3 loop reads CASSQTGGGYNEQFF. The CDR3 DNA is TGCGCCAGCAGCCAAACAGGGGGTGGCTACAATGAGCAGTTCTTC.

This chain's CDR3 is CASKFGGKEFF. In nucleotides, the CDR3 is TGTGCCAGCAAGTTCGGGGGGAAGGAGTTCTTC. V usage is TRBV2 and J usage is TRBJ2-1; 7 bases are a match to TRBD2. Unmatched junction bases numbered 8, after V lost 7 bases and J lost 14 bases. Looked up from germline, CDR1 is SNHLY and CDR2 is FYNNEI. The CDR3 spans 11 residues.

This rearrangement joins TRBV28 to TRBJ2-5; D is unclear. CDR1 and CDR2 from the germline V gene are MDHEN and SYDVKM. This CDR3 spans 14 amino acids. V was clipped by 2 bases and J by 4 bases, with 11 bases between them. The CDR3 coding sequence is TGTGCCAGCAGTTTAGGCGTATGGGGAGAGACCCAGTACTTC. It encodes CASSLGVWGETQYF.

The chain combines TRBV4-3 with TRBJ1-5, with 9 bases lining up with TRBD1. CDR3 length: 16 amino acids. Germline CDR1 reads LGHNA; CDR2 reads YSLEER. V shed 3 bases and J 2 bases; nucleotides not matched to a gene: 5. In DNA, the CDR3 is TGCGCCAGCAGCCAGGGGACAGGGAAGGGCAATCAGCCCCAGCATTTT. This sequence encodes CASSQGTGKGNQPQHF.

V usage is TRBV20-1 and J usage is TRBJ2-7, with 7 bases that match TRBD1. With V trimmed by 7 bases and J by 5 bases, 8 bases remained unmatched. Germline V gives CDR1 DFQATT, CDR2 SNEGSKA (reference sequence). This CDR3 comprises 12 residues. CDR3 bases: TGCAGTGTAGTGGGACAGCTCGACGAGCAGTACTTC. This codes for CSVVGQLDEQYF.

The V call is TRBV5-1, the J call TRBJ2-7, with D tentatively TRBD1 (5 bases). This CDR3 contains 17 residues. Trimming took 0 bases from V and 0 from J, leaving 16 bases between them. Per the germline V gene, CDR1 is SGHRS and CDR2 is YFSETQ. CDR3 sequence (DNA): TGCGCCAGCAGCTTGGCCTCAGGGATAACTAACTCCTACGAGCAGTACTTC. Encoded protein: CASSLASGITNSYEQYF.

This clonotype was observed a few times. The chain couples TRBV9 to TRBJ1-2; D is perhaps TRBD1 (5 bases). The V end was cut by 0 bases, the J end by 6 bases, with 15 bases between. This CDR3 spans 15 amino acids. The germline V gene has CDR1 SGDLS and CDR2 YYNGEE. The CDR3 DNA reads as TGTGCCAGCAGCGTAGGCATTGGAGGGGTTCATGGCTACACCTTC. Translation: CASSVGIGGVHGYTF.

This clonotype was picked up a small number of times. The chain links TRBV4-2 to TRBJ2-3, with TRBD2 identical over 12 bases. The CDR3 loop spans 18 amino acids. Germline V lookup: CDR1 LGHNA, CDR2 YNFKEQ. The V gene end was trimmed by 0 bases and the J gene end by 5 bases; junction bases not matched to a gene: 9. This CDR3 is CASSQEETSGSGIDTQYF. CDR3 DNA sequence: TGTGCCAGCAGCCAAGAAGAGACTAGCGGGAGCGGTATAGATACGCAGTATTTT.